This T cell receptor beta chain is drawn from a study of T cells in Graves' hyperthyroidism and ophthalmopathy. TCR beta CDR3 region amplification was performed from RNA transcripts. During a first-round RT-PCR of the TCR CDR3, the HTBI primer set was used. TCRdb fed the multiplex PCR reads into MiXCR, producing one record per CDR3 protein. The sample lists about 350,000 distinct CDR3 sequences; roughly a sixth were seen once. V gave up 0 bases and J gave up 8 bases, with 8 bases separating them. Per germline, CDR1 SGHRS and CDR2 YFSETQ. This CDR3 region has 12 residues. This clonotype was seen at least ten times.

The chain has TRBV5-1 and TRBJ1-1, with D perhaps matching TRBD1 (5 bases). The clonotype comes from a woman in her twenties or thirties with Graves' hyperthyroidism that later progressed to Graves' ophthalmopathy. The sample comprised blood. The CDR3 loop is CASSLGTREAFF. The DNA of the CDR3 is TGCGCCAGCAGCTTGGGGACAAGAGAAGCTTTCTTT.